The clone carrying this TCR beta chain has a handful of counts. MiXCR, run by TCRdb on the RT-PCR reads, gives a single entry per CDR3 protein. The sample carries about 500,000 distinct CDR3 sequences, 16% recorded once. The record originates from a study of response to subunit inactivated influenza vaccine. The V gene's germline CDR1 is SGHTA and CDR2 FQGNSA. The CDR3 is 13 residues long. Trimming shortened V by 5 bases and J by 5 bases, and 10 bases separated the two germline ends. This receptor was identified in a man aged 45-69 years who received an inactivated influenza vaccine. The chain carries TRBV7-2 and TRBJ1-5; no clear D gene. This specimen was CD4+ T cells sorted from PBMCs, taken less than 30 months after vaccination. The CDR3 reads CASSPTLDQPQHF. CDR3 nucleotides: TGTGCCAGCAGCCCCACCCTTGATCAGCCCCAGCATTTT. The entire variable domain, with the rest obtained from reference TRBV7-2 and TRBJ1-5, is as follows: GAGVSQSPSNKVTEKGKDVELRCDPISGHTALYWYRQSLGQGLEFLIYFQGNSAPDKSGLPSDRFSAERTGGSVSTLTIQRTQQEDSAVYLCASSPTLDQPQHFGDGTRLSIL.